These T cell receptor beta chains were read from a single sample in a study of blood T cell repertoires in COVID-19. The data were produced by immunoSEQ multiplex PCR, yet TCRdb's version contains in-frame clones alone and is incomplete. The table lists hundreds of thousands of clones, around 91% of them singletons. Sequencing was carried out using PBMCs or T cells enriched from blood (not recorded which). These receptors were obtained from a woman aged 18-29 years with acute COVID-19. The CDR3 runs from the conserved cysteine through the conserved F or W. The D gene is left open where the match is weak. Only part of the rows carry a size: once, few, many, or a class if the clone is expanded.

TRBV7-8	TRBJ1-5	-	16	TRBD1	TGTGCCAGCAGCTTAGCCACAGGGGAATTTTATCAGCCCCAGCATTTT	CASSLATGEFYQPQHF
TRBV19	TRBJ2-6	-	14	-	TGTGCCAGTAGTTCGGTCTCTGGGGCCAACGTCCTGACTTTC	CASSSVSGANVLTF
TRBV4-1	TRBJ2-5	-	18	TRBD1	TGCGCCAGCAGCCTCCTGTCTTTGGCAGGGGGTTTGGGGGAGACCCAGTACTTC	CASSLLSLAGGLGETQYF
TRBV5-1	TRBJ1-2	-	16	TRBD1	TGCGCCAGCAAAAGCGATTACGGACAGGGACCCTATGGCTACACCTTC	CASKSDYGQGPYGYTF
TRBV5-1	TRBJ2-1	-	16	-	TGCGCCAGCAGCTTGGGAGTGGTTGTCGCCTACAATGAGCAGTTCTTC	CASSLGVVVAYNEQFF
TRBV11-2	TRBJ2-7	few	17	-	TGTGCCAGCAGCTCCCCCTTTTTGAGGGGGAGATACTACGAGCAGTACTTC	CASSSPFLRGRYYEQYF
TRBV4-1	TRBJ1-2	-	15	-	TGCGCCAGCAGCCCGTCCGTACACCTAGACTATGGCTACACCTTC	CASSPSVHLDYGYTF
TRBV28	TRBJ2-1	-	14	-	TGTGCCAGCAGTTTGGGGACATTCTACAATGAGCAGTTCTTC	CASSLGTFYNEQFF
TRBV5-4	TRBJ1-2	-	16	TRBD1	TGTGCCAGCAGCTCACCGGGACAGTCGCTTCTTGGGGGCTACACCTTC	CASSSPGQSLLGGYTF
TRBV28	TRBJ2-1	-	13	-	TGTGCCAGCAGACTAGGGGGCTACAATGAGCAGTTCTTC	CASRLGGYNEQFF
TRBV5-5	TRBJ2-7	-	13	-	TGTGCCAGCAGCGGGGACTCCTCCTACGAGCAGTACTTC	CASSGDSSYEQYF